A selection of T cell receptor beta chains follows, all from one sample in a study of cytomegalovirus exposure and HLA in healthy donors. Profiled with immunoSEQ multiplex PCR; TCRdb holds only in-frame clones, not every one. Found here are roughly 68,000 clones, around 77% of them singletons; the top ten hold roughly 5%. The sample comprised PBMCs. The source is a male donor in good health and CMV-seropositive. Both conserved end residues are part of each CDR3. A D gene is named only where the DNA matches it firmly. Clone size appears in some rows only: once, few, many, or a class for an expanded clone.

>TRBJ2-3|few|.|TRBV7-6
TGTGCCAGCAGCTTAAGGTTGGCAGGGGGCACAGATACGCAGTATTTT
CASSLRLAGGTDTQYF
>TRBJ1-1|.|.|TRBV5-1
TGCGCCAGCAGCTTGGCAACTACCCGGAGGGACACTGAAGCTTTCTTT
CASSLATTRRDTEAFF
>TRBJ2-2|.|TRBD2|TRBV13
TGTGCCAGCAGCCTGACTAGCGGGGGGGCAGTCGGGGAGCTGTTTTTT
CASSLTSGGAVGELFF
>TRBJ2-5|.|TRBD2|TRBV6-6
TGTGCCAGCAGACCTCCCTCTAGCGGGGGTTTGGAGACCCAGTACTTC
CASRPPSSGGLETQYF
>TRBJ2-7|.|TRBD1|TRBV5-1
TGCGCCAGCAGTTACCCGGGACAGGGTTCCGAGCAGTACTTC
CASSYPGQGSEQYF
>TRBJ2-3|few|TRBD2|TRBV5-1
TGCGCCAGCAGGGGGACTAGCGGAACGAGCACAGATACGCAGTATTTT
CASRGTSGTSTDTQYF
>TRBJ2-1|few|TRBD1|TRBV29-1
TGCAGCGTTGAGGACAATCTCCGGGACAGGGGGCTAAATGAGCAGTTCTTC
CSVEDNLRDRGLNEQFF
>TRBJ1-6|.|.|TRBV5-6
TGTGCCAGCACCTCGATGAGCTCCTATAATTCACCCCTCCACTTT
CASTSMSSYNSPLHF
>TRBJ2-5|.|.|TRBV5-1
TGCGCCAGCAGTGACAGGATCCAAGAGACCCAGTACTTC
CASSDRIQETQYF
>TRBJ2-1|.|TRBD2|TRBV2
TGTGCCAGCAGAACCCAACCGGGACTAGATTACTACAATGAGCAGTTCTTC
CASRTQPGLDYYNEQFF
>TRBJ1-2|.|.|TRBV19
TGTGCCAGTAGTCCGAGCCGGACTTTTGGCTACACCTTC
CASSPSRTFGYTF
>TRBJ2-3|.|.|TRBV5-1
TGCGCCAGCAGCTTCGAGACAGACCGCACAGATACGCAGTATTTT
CASSFETDRTDTQYF
>TRBJ2-5|.|.|TRBV19
TGTGCCAGTAGTGGGATCGGGACTGGTTTTTGGGGCCAGTACTTC
CASSGIGTGFWGQYF
>TRBJ2-7|.|.|TRBV29-1
TGCAGCGTTCAGGGGGGCTCTACCTACGAGCAGTACTTC
CSVQGGSTYEQYF
>TRBJ2-3|.|TRBD2|TRBV29-1
TGCAGCGTTGAAGAACTCAGGCGGGGGGCCGTTCGCACAGATACGCAGTATTTT
CSVEELRRGAVRTDTQYF
>TRBJ2-7|once|.|TRBV6-1
TGTGCCAGCACCCCCACGCAGGGGATATACGAGCAGTACTTC
CASTPTQGIYEQYF
>TRBJ2-7|few|.|TRBV5-1
TGCGCCAGCAGCTTAACTAGTGGCTCCTACGAGCAGTACTTC
CASSLTSGSYEQYF
>TRBJ1-1|.|.|TRBV6-5
TGTGCCAGCATCAACAACGGACAGATGAACACTGAAGCTTTCTTT
CASINNGQMNTEAFF
>TRBJ2-4|.|.|TRBV6-1
TGTGCCAGCAGTGATTGGGGGGGCCGAAACATTCAGTACTTC
CASSDWGGRNIQYF
>TRBJ1-1|few|.|TRBV6-5
TGTGCCAGCAGTTTCCGGGGGTTTTACACTGAAGCTTTCTTT
CASSFRGFYTEAFF
>TRBJ2-7|.|TRBD1|TRBV9
TGTGCCAGCAGCGGACAGGGTTACGAGCAGTACTTC
CASSGQGYEQYF
>TRBJ2-3|once|.|TRBV11-2
TGTGCCAGCAGCTTCCGATCCCCCTCGGGCGGGGTGTCGGATACGCAGTATTTT
CASSFRSPSGGVSDTQYF
>TRBJ1-2|.|.|TRBV29-1
TGCAGCGTTGAAGAATCGGGGTGGGGCTACACCTTC
CSVEESGWGYTF
>TRBJ1-1|.|TRBD1|TRBV2
TGTGCCAGCAGTGGAGCTAGCTCGGGACAGGGGAAGTCTTTCTTT
CASSGASSGQGKSFF
>TRBJ2-2|.|TRBD1|TRBV27
TGTGCCAGCAGTTTACGGACAGGGGGCGTCACCGGGGAGCTGTTTTTT
CASSLRTGGVTGELFF
>TRBJ2-7|.|.|TRBV30
TGTGCCTGGAGCATGAGGACACCTGGGGAGCAGTACTTC
CAWSMRTPGEQYF
>TRBJ2-2|.|TRBD2|TRBV2
TGTGCCAGCAGTGATTGGCTAGCGGGGAGGACCGGGGAGCTGTTTTTT
CASSDWLAGRTGELFF
>TRBJ2-1|.|TRBD2|TRBV6-1
TGTGCCAGCAGTGAACGAATAGCGGGGGGGCCGTACTCCTACAATGAGCAGTTCTTC
CASSERIAGGPYSYNEQFF
>TRBJ1-2|.|TRBD1|TRBV4-1
TGCGCCAGCAGCCAAGCGGGGACAGGAACTAACTATGGCTACACCTTC
CASSQAGTGTNYGYTF
>TRBJ2-7|few|.|TRBV5-6
TGTGCCAGCAGCTTGCTTCCGGGGGAGTGGTACGAGCAGTACTTC
CASSLLPGEWYEQYF
>TRBJ2-3|.|TRBD1|TRBV5-1
TGCGCCAGCAGAAGACAGGGGGCGATCCGGGATACGCAGTATTTT
CASRRQGAIRDTQYF
>TRBJ1-5|.|.|TRBV4-3
TGCGCCAGCAGCCAAGAGGTACATAGCAATCAGCCCCAGCATTTT
CASSQEVHSNQPQHF
>TRBJ1-1|.|.|TRBV18
TGTGCCAGCTCACCACGCGAGAAGTATCATGAAGCTTTCTTT
CASSPREKYHEAFF
>TRBJ1-6|.|.|TRBV4-3
TGCGCCAGCAGCCAAGATCCTACTAATTCACCCCTCCACTTT
CASSQDPTNSPLHF
>TRBJ2-3|few|.|TRBV16
TGTGCCAGCAGCCAAGGGGGCCCAGATACGCAGTATTTT
CASSQGGPDTQYF
>TRBJ1-2|.|.|TRBV27
TGTGCCAGCAGCCCGGCCGACAGGTACTATGGCTACACCTTC
CASSPADRYYGYTF
>TRBJ1-5|.|.|TRBV30
TGTGCCTGGAGTACCCCCGGAGCTATAAGCAATCAGCCCCAGCATTTT
CAWSTPGAISNQPQHF
>TRBJ1-1|few|.|TRBV4-1
TGCGCCAGCAGCCAAGGCCCCCAGGGAACTGAAGCTTTCTTT
CASSQGPQGTEAFF
>TRBJ1-1|few|.|TRBV6-5
TGTGCCAGCAGAACGCAGGGGTATACTGAAGCTTTCTTT
CASRTQGYTEAFF
>TRBJ1-4|.|TRBD1|TRBV5-8
TGTGCCAGCAGCCCCGGACAGGGTGAATCTAATGAAAAACTGTTTTTT
CASSPGQGESNEKLFF
>TRBJ1-5|.|.|TRBV5-3
TGTGCCACTCGAGCCGAACGAGGCAATCAGCCCCAGCATTTT
CATRAERGNQPQHF
>TRBJ1-2|.|TRBD1|TRBV25-1
TGTGCCAGTGGACAGGGATCGATATATGGCTACACCTTC
CASGQGSIYGYTF
>TRBJ2-2|.|TRBD2|TRBV4-1
TGCGCCAGCAGCCAAGATCCACTAGCGGGGGGGCCCGGGGAGCTGTTTTTT
CASSQDPLAGGPGELFF
>TRBJ1-2|.|.|TRBV28
TGTGCCAGCAGTTTAGAGTTTGGCTACACCTTC
CASSLEFGYTF
>TRBJ2-3|.|TRBD1|TRBV7-6
TGTGCCAGCAGCACAGGACAGGGCTATACGCAGTATTTT
CASSTGQGYTQYF
>TRBJ1-6|.|.|TRBV9
TGTGCCAGCAGCGAACAGGGAAGGGCCTATAATTCACCCCTCCACTTT
CASSEQGRAYNSPLHF
>TRBJ2-5|.|.|TRBV11-2
TGTGCCAGCTCGGAACAGGGCCAAGAGACCCAGTACTTC
CASSEQGQETQYF
>TRBJ2-5|.|.|TRBV30
TGTGCCTGGACCAGGACAAAGCAAGAGACCCAGTACTTC
CAWTRTKQETQYF
>TRBJ1-4|.|TRBD1|TRBV7-9
TGTGCCGGCAGCTCGGGACAGGGAGGTGAAAAACTGTTTTTT
CAGSSGQGGEKLFF
>TRBJ2-5|.|.|TRBV10-3
TGTGCCATCAGTGATAGGAGTCAAGAGACCCAGTACTTC
CAISDRSQETQYF
>TRBJ2-3|.|.|TRBV18
TGTGCCAGCTCGAGGGTTGACAGGCAGCCCCCGCAGTATTTT
CASSRVDRQPPQYF
>TRBJ1-1|.|.|TRBV6-5
TGTGCCAGCAGCCGTGGGAGGGGGAGCGAAGCTTTCTTT
CASSRGRGSEAFF
>TRBJ1-2|few|.|TRBV15
TGTGCCACCAGAGAGGCAGGGGCAAACTATGGCTACACCTTC
CATREAGANYGYTF
>TRBJ1-4|.|TRBD1|TRBV30
TGTGCCTGGAGTCCGACAGGGTTCAATGAAAAACTGTTTTTT
CAWSPTGFNEKLFF
>TRBJ2-1|few|TRBD1|TRBV2
TGTGCCACACCCCCTCAGGGGGCCCCGAACAATGAGCAGTTCTTC
CATPPQGAPNNEQFF